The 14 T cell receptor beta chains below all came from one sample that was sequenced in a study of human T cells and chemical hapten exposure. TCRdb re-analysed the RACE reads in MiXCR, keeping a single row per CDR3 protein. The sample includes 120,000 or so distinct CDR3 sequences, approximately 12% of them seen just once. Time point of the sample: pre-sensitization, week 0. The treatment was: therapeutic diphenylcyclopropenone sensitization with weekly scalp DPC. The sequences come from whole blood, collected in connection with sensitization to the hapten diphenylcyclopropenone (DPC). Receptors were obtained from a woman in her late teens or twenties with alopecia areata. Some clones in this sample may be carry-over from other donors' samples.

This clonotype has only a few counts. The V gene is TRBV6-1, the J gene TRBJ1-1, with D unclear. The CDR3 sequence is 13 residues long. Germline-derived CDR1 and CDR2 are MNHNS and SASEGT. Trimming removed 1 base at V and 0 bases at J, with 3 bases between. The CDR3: CASSEVMNTEAFF. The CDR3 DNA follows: TGTGCCAGCAGTGAAGTAATGAACACTGAAGCTTTCTTT.

The CDR3 DNA sequence: TGTGCCAGCAGCGTAGGCGGGGCGGAGGGAGATACGCAGTATTTT. Amino acid sequence: CASSVGGAEGDTQYF. The chain carries TRBV9 and TRBJ2-3, with TRBD2 as a possible D gene (6 bases). Trimming stripped 0 bases from V and 5 bases from J, with 13 bases between. Per the germline V gene, CDR1 is SGDLS and CDR2 is YYNGEE. This CDR3 is built from 15 residues.

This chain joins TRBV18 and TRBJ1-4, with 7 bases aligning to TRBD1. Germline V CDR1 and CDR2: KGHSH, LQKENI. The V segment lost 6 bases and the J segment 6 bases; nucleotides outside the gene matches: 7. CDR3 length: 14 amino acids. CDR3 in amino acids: CASSTGTAYEKLFF. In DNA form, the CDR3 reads TGTGCCAGCTCCACAGGGACAGCGTATGAAAAACTGTTTTTT.

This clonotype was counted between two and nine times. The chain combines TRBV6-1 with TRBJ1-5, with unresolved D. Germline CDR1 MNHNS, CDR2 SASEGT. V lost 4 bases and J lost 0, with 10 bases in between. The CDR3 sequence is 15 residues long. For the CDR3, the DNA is TGTGCCAGCAGTGTGGCAGGCTATAGCAATCAGCCCCAGCATTTT. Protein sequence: CASSVAGYSNQPQHF.

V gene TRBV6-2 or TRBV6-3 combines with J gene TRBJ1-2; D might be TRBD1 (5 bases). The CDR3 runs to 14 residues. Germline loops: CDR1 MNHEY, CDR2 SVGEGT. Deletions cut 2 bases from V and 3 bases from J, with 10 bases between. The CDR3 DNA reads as TGTGCCAGCAGTTACGCAGGGAGGGACTATGGCTACACCTTC. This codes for CASSYAGRDYGYTF.

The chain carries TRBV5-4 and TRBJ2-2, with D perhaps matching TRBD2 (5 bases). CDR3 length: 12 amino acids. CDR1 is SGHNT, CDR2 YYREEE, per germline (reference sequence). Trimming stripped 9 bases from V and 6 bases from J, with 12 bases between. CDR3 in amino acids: CATHNGAGELFF. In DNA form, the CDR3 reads TGTGCCACCCATAACGGGGCCGGGGAGCTGTTTTTT.

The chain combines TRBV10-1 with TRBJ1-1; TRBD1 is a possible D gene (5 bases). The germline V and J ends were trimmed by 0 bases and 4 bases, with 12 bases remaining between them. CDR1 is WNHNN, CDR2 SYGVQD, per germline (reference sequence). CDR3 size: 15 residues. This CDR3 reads CASSESISGLTEAFF. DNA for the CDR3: TGCGCCAGCAGTGAGTCTATTTCAGGGCTCACTGAAGCTTTCTTT.

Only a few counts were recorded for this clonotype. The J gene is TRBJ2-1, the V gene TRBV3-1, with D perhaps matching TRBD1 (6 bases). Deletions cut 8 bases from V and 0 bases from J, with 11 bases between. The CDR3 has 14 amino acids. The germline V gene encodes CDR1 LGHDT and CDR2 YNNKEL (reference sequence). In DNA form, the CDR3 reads TGTGCCAGCGGAGACAGGTTCTCCTACAATGAGCAGTTCTTC. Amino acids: CASGDRFSYNEQFF.

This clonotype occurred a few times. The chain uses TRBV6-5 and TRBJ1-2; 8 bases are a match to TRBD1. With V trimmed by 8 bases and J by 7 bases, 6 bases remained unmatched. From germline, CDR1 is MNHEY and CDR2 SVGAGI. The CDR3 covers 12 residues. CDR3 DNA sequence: TGTGCCAGCGGAACAGGGGGTGTTGGCTACACCTTC. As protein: CASGTGGVGYTF.

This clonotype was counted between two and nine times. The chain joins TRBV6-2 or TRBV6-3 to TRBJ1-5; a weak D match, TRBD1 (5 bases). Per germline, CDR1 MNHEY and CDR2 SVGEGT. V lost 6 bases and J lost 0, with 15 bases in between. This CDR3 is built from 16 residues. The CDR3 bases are TGTGCCAGCAGCATGGGGCAAGCGAATAGCAATCAGCCCCAGCATTTT. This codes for CASSMGQANSNQPQHF.

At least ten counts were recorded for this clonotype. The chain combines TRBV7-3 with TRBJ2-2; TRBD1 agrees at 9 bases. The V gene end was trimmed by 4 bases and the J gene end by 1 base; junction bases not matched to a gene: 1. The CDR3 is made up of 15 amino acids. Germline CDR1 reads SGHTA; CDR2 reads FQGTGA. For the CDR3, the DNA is TGTGCCAGCAGCTGGGACAGGGAGAACACCGGGGAGCTGTTTTTT. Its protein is CASSWDRENTGELFF. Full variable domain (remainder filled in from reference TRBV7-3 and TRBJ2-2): GAGVSQTPSNKVTEKGKYVELRCDPISGHTALYWYRQSLGQGPEFLIYFQGTGAADDSGLPNDRFFAVRPEGSVSTLKIQRTERGDSAVYLCASSWDRENTGELFFGEGSRLTVL.

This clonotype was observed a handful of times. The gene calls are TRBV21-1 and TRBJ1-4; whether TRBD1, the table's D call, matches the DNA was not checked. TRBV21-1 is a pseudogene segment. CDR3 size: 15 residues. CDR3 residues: CASRDRPGPGEKLFF. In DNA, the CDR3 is TGTGCCAGCCGCGACAGGCCTGGTCCTGGTGAAAAACTGTTTTTT.

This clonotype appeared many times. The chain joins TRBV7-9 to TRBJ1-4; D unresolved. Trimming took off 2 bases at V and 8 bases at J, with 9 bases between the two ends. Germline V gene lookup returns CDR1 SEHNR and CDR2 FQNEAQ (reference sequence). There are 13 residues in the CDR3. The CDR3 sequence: CASSLFSGEKLFF. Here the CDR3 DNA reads TGTGCCAGCAGCTTATTCTCGGGGGAAAAACTGTTTTTT.

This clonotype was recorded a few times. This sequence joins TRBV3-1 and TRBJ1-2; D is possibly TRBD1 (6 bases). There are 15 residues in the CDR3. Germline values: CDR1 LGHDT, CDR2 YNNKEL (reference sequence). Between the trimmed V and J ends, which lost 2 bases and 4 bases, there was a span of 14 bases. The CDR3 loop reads CASSQSGQFVYGYTF. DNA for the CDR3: TGTGCCAGCAGCCAATCCGGACAGTTTGTCTATGGCTACACCTTC.